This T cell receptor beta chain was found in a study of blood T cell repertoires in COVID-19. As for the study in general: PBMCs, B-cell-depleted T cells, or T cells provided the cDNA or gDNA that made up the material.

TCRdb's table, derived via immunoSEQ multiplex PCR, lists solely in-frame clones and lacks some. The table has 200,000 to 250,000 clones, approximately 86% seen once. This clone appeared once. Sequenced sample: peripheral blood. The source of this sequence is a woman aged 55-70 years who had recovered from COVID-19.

CDR3 in amino acids: CASSPFYRQGGKGYGYTF. Written as DNA, the CDR3 is TGTGCCAGCAGTCCCTTCTATCGACAGGGAGGTAAAGGCTATGGCTACACCTTC. The chain employs TRBV6-2 or TRBV6-3 and TRBJ1-2, with TRBD1 identical over 7 bases. Unmatched junction bases numbered 19, after V lost 5 bases and J lost 4 bases. Germline V gene sequence: CDR1 MNHEY, CDR2 SVGEGT. This CDR3 is 18 amino acids long.